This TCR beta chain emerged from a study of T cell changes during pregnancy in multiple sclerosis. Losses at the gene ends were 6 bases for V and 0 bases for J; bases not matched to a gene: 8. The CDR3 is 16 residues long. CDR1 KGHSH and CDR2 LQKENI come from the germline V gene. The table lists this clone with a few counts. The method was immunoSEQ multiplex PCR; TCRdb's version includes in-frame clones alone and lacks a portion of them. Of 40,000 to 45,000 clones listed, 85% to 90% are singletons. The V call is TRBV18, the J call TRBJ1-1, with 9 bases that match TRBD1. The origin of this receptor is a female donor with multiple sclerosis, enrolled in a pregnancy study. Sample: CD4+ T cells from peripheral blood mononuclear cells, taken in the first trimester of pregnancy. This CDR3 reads CASSQQGAGMNTEAFF. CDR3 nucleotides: TGTGCCAGCTCCCAACAGGGGGCCGGGATGAACACTGAAGCTTTCTTT.